This T cell receptor (beta chain) was profiled in a study of CD8 T cells in Susac syndrome. An input of about 0.5 to 1 ug of RNA was subjected to reverse transcription using random hexamers. Multiplex PCR with immunoSEQ amplified the TCR beta CDR3 across 54 Vbeta and 13 Jbeta. TCRdb re-called the immunoSEQ multiplex PCR reads through MiXCR, storing one row per CDR3 protein. The sample includes under 300,000 distinct CDR3 sequences, about 96% seen only once; the top ten take 0.08% to 0.11%. The V gene's germline CDR1 is MGHDK and CDR2 SYGVNS. The V gene end was trimmed by 8 bases and the J gene end by 5 bases; junction bases not matched to a gene: 8. CDR3 length: 14 residues. Study-wide results and limits: In Susac patients, clonal expansion was not detected in CD4+ cells.

As regards this clonotype: Its antigen is unidentified.

V gene TRBV25-1 combines with J gene TRBJ2-1; 8 bases map to TRBD2. The receptor's source is a human donor with Susac syndrome. Sequencing was performed on CD4+ T cells from PBMCs. The CDR3 reads CASSPGGKNNEQFF. CDR3 nucleotide sequence: TGTGCCAGCTCACCGGGAGGGAAGAACAATGAGCAGTTCTTC.